This note documents a single T cell receptor beta chain sequence. Its antigen is unidentified. The data were taken from a study of T-cell reconstitution after alpha-beta-depleted transplantation in children. Findings and caveats of the study: T-cell counts and diversity were attributed mostly to newly produced T cells one year after transplant. Expanded graft clones numbering several hundred reportedly gave rise to alpha-beta T cells about two months after transplant. Some patients showed high day-60 TCRbeta diversity, which derived from surviving recipient T cells and thymic progenitors.

The CDR3 runs to 14 residues. From germline, CDR1 is MNHEY and CDR2 SVGEGT. V shed 5 bases and J shed 4 bases, with 11 bases lying between them. A TCRbeta library incorporating unique molecular identifiers was prepared. TCRdb recomputed calls from the PCR reads with MiXCR, one row per CDR3 protein. The profile covers 500,000 to 650,000 distinct CDR3 sequences, with 13% appearing a single time and 2% to 2.5% taken by the ten largest. This material consisted of PBMCs, mostly from graft donor cells, taken 360 days after TCRalphabeta/CD19-depleted stem cell transplant. This clonotype was sampled from a male patient between 5 and 17 years old who had a stem cell transplant for acute myeloid leukemia, so the T cells may come from the graft donor. The chain employs TRBV6-2 or TRBV6-3 and TRBJ2-2; D possibly corresponds to TRBD1 (6 bases). The CDR3 here is CASSLDRFTGELFF. Here the CDR3 DNA reads TGTGCCAGCAGTCTCGACAGGTTCACCGGGGAGCTGTTTTTT.